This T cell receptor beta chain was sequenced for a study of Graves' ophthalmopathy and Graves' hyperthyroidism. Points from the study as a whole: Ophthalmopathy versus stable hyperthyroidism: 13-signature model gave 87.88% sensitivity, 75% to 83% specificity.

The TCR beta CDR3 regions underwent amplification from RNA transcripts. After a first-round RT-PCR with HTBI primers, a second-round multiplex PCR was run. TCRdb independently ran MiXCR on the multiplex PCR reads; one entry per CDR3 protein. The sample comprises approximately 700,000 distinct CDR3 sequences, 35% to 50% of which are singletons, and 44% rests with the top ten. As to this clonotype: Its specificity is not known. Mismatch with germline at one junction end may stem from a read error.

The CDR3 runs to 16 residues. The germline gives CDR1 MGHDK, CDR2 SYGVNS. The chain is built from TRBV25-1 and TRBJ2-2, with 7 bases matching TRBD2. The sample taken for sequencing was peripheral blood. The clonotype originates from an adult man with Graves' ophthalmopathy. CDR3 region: CATSDPGTNVTGELFF. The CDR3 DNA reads TGTGCCACCAGTGATCCCGGGACTAACGTCACCGGGGAGCTGTTTTTT.